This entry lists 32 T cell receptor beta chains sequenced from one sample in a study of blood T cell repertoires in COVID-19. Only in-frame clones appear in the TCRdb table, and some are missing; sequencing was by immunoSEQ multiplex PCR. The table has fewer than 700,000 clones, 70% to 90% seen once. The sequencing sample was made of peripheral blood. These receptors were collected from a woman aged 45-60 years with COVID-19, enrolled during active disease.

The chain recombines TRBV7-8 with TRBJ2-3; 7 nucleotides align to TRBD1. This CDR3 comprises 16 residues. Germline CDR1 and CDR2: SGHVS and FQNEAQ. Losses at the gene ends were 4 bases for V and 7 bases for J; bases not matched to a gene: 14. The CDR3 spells CASSSGAGTDLYTQYF. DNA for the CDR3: TGTGCCAGCAGCTCCGGGGCCGGGACAGATTTGTATACGCAGTATTTT.

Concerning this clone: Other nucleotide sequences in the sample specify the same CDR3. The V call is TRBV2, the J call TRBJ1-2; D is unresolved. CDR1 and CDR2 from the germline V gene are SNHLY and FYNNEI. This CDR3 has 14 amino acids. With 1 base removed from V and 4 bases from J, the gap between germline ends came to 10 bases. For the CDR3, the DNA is TGTGCCAGCAGTGAAGTAGGCGGGCTCTATGGCTACACCTTC. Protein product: CASSEVGGLYGYTF.

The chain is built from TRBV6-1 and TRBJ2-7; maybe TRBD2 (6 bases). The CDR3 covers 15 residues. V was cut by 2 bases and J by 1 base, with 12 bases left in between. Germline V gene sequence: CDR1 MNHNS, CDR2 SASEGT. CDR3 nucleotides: TGTGCCAGCAGTGAACCGGGACTGGAGTCCTACGAGCAGTACTTC. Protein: CASSEPGLESYEQYF.

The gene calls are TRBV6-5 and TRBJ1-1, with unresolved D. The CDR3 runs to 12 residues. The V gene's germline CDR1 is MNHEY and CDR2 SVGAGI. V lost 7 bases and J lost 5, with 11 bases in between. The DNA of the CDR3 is TGTGCCAGCACGAGGGATGGAACTGAAGCTTTCTTT. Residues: CASTRDGTEAFF.

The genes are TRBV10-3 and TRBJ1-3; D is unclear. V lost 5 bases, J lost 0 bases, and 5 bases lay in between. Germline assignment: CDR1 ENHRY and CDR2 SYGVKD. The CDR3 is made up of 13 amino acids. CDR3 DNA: TGTGCCATCAGTAACTACTCTGGAAACACCATATATTTT. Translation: CAISNYSGNTIYF.

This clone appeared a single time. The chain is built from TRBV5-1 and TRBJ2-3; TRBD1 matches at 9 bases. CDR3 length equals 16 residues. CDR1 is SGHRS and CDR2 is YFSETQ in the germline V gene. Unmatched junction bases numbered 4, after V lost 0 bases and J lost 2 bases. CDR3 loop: CASSLEQGAYTDTQYF. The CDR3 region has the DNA TGCGCCAGCAGCTTGGAACAGGGGGCATACACAGATACGCAGTATTTT. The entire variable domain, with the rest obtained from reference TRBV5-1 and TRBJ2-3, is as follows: KAGVTQTPRYLIKTRGQQVTLSCSPISGHRSVSWYQQTPGQGLQFLFEYFSETQRNKGNFPGRFSGRQFSNSRSEMNVSTLELGDSALYLCASSLEQGAYTDTQYFGPGTRLTVL.

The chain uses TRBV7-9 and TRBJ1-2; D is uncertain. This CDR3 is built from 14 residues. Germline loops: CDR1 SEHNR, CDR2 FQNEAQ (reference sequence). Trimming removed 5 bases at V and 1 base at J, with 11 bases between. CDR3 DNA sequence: TGTGCCAGCAGCCTTAACATCGTTAACTATGGCTACACCTTC. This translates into CASSLNIVNYGYTF.

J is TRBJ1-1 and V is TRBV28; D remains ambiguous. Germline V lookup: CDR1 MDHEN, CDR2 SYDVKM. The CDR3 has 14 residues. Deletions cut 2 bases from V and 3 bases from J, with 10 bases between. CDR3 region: CASSLTGEYTEAFF. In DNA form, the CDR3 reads TGTGCCAGCAGTTTAACCGGGGAGTACACTGAAGCTTTCTTT.

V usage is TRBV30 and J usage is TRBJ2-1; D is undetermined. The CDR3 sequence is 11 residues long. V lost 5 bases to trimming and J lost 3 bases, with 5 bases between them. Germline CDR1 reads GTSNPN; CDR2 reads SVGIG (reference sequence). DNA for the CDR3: TGTGCCTGGTGTAACTACAATGAGCAGTTCTTC. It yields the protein CAWCNYNEQFF. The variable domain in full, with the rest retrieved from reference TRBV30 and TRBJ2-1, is SQTIHQWPATLVQPVGSPLSLECTVEGTSNPNLYWYRQAAGRGLQLLFYSVGIGQISSEVPQNLSASRPQDRQFILSSKKLLLSDSGFYLCAWCNYNEQFFGPGTRLTVL.

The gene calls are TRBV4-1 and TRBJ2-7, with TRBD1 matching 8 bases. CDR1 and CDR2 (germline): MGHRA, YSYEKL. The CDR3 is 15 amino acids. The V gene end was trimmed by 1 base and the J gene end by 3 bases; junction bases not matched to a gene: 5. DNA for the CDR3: TGCGCCAGCAGCCAAGGTACAGGGGGGTACTACGAGCAGTACTTC. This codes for CASSQGTGGYYEQYF.

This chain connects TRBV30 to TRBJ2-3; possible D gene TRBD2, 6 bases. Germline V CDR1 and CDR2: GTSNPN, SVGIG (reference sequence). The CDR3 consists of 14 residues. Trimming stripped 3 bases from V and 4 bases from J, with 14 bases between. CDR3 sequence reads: CAWSDSGRADTQYF. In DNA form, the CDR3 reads TGTGCCTGGAGCGATAGCGGTAGGGCAGATACGCAGTATTTT.

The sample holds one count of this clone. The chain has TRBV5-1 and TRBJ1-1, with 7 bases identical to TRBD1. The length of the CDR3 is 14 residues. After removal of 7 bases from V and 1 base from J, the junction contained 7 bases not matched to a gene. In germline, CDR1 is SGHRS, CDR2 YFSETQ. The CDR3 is CASQKGTENTEAFF. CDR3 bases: TGCGCCAGCCAAAAGGGGACAGAGAACACTGAAGCTTTCTTT.

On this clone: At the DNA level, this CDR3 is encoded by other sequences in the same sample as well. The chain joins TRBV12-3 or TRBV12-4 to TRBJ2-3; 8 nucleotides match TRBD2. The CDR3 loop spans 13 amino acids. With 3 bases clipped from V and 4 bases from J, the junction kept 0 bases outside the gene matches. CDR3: CASSFGGADTQYF. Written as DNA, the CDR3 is TGTGCCAGCAGTTTCGGGGGGGCAGATACGCAGTATTTT.

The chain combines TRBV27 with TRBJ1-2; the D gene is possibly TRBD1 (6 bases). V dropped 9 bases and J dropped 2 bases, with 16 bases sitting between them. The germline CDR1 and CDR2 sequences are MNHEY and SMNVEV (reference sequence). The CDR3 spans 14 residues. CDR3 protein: CASRQAVANYGYTF. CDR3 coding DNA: TGTGCCAGTCGACAGGCCGTGGCAAACTATGGCTACACCTTC.

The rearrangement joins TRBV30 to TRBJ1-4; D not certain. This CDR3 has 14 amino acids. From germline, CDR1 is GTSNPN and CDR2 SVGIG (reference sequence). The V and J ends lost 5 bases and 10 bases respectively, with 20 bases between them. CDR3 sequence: CAWVRPEIGGKLFF. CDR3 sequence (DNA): TGTGCCTGGGTACGCCCTGAGATTGGAGGAAAACTGTTTTTT.

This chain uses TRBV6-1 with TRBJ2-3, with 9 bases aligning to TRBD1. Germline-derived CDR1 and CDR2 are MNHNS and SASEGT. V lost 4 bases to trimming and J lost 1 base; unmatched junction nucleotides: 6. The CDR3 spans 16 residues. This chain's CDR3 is CASSALRDRGTDTQYF. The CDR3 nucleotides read TGTGCCAGCAGTGCTCTCCGGGACAGGGGCACAGATACGCAGTATTTT.

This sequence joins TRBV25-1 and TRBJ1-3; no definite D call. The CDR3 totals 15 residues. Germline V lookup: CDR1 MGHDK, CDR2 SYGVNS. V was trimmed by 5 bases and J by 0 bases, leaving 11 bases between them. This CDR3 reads CASSPKEFSGNTIYF. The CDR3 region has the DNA TGTGCCAGCAGTCCCAAGGAGTTCTCTGGAAACACCATATATTTT.

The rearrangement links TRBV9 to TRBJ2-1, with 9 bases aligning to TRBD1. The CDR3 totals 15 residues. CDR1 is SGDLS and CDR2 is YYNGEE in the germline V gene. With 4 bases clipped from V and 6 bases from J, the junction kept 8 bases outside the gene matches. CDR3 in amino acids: CASSPRDRESNEQFF. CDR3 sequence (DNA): TGTGCCAGCAGCCCCCGGGACAGGGAAAGCAATGAGCAGTTCTTC.

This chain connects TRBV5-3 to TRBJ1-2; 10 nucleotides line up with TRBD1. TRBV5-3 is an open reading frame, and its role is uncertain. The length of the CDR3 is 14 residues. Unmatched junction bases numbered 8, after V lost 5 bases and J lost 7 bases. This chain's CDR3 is CARSPRGDRGGYTF. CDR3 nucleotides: TGTGCCAGAAGTCCCAGGGGGGACAGGGGTGGCTACACCTTC.

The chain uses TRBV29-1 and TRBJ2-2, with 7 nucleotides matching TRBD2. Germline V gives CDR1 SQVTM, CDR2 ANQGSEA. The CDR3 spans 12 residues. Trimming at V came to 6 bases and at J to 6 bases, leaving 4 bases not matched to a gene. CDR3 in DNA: TGCAGCGTGACCCGGGGGGCCGGGGAGCTGTTTTTT. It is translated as CSVTRGAGELFF.

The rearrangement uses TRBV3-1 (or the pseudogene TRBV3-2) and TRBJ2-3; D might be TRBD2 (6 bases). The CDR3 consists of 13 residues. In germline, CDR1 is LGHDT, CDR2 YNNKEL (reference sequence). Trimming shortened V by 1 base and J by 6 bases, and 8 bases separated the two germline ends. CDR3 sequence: CASSQGDLDTQYF. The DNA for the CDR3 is TGTGCCAGCAGCCAAGGGGACTTGGATACGCAGTATTTT.

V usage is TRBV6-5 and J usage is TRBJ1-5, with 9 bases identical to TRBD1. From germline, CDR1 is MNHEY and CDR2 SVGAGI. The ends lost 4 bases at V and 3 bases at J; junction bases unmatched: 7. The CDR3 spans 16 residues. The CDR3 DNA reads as TGTGCCAGCAGTTTCCCTGGGACAGGGATCAATCAGCCCCAGCATTTT. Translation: CASSFPGTGINQPQHF.

DNA for the CDR3: TGTGCCAGCAGTTCTATCTTCCGGGCTTTCTTT. It is translated as CASSSIFRAFF. V usage is TRBV2 and J usage is TRBJ1-1; D gene uncertain. Trimming left V 5 bases short and J 11 bases short, with 12 bases between. Germline loops: CDR1 SNHLY, CDR2 FYNNEI. The CDR3 has 11 residues. Looking up the rest from reference TRBV2 and TRBJ1-1 gives the full variable domain: EPEVTQTPSHQVTQMGQEVILRCVPISNHLYFYWYRQILGQKVEFLVSFYNNEISEKSEIFDDQFSVERPDGSNFTLKIRSTKLEDSAMYFCASSSIFRAFFGQGTRLTVV.

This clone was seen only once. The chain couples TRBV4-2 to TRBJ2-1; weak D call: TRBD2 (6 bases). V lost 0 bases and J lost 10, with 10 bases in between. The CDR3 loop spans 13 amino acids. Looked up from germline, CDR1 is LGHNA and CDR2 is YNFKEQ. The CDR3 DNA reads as TGTGCCAGCAGCCAAGAAGATCGGGGGGAGCAGTTCTTC. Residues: CASSQEDRGEQFF.

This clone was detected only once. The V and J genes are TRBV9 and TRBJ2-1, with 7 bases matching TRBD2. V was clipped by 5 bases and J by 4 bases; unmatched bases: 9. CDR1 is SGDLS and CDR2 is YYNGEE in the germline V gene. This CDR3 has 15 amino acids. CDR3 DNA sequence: TGTGCCAGCAGTCCTTCGAGCGGGGATTACAATGAGCAGTTCTTC. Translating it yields CASSPSSGDYNEQFF.

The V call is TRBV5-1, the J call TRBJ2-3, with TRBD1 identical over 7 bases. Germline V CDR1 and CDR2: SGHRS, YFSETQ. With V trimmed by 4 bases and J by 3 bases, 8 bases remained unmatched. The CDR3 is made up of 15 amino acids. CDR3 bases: TGCGCCAGCAGCACCTACAGGGGCGGTACAGATACGCAGTATTTT. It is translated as CASSTYRGGTDTQYF. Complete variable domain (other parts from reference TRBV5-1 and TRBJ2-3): KAGVTQTPRYLIKTRGQQVTLSCSPISGHRSVSWYQQTPGQGLQFLFEYFSETQRNKGNFPGRFSGRQFSNSRSEMNVSTLELGDSALYLCASSTYRGGTDTQYFGPGTRLTVL.

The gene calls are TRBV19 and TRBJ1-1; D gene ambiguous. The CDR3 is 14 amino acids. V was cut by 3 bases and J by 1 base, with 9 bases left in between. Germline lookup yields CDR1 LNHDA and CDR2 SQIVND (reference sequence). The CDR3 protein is CASSIQQTNTEAFF. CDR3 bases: TGTGCCAGTAGTATCCAACAGACGAACACTGAAGCTTTCTTT.

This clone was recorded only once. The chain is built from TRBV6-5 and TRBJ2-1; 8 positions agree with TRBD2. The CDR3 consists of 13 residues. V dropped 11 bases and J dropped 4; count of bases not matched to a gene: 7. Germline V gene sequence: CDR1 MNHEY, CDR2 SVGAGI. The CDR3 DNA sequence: TGTGCCGTCGCGGCTAGCGGGTACAATGAGCAGTTCTTC. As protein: CAVAASGYNEQFF.

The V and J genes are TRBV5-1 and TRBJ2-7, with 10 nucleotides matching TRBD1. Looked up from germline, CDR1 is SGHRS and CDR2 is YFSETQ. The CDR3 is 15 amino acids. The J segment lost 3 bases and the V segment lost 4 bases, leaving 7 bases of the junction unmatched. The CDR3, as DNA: TGCGCCAGCAGCGAACCCGGGACAGGGGTCTACGAGCAGTACTTC. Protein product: CASSEPGTGVYEQYF.

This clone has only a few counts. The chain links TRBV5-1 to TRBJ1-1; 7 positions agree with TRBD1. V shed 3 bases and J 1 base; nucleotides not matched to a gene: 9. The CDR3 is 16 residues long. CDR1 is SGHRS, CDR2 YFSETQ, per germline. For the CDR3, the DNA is TGCGCCAGCAGCTCTTCTCCCAGGGGGGAGAACACTGAAGCTTTCTTT. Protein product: CASSSSPRGENTEAFF.

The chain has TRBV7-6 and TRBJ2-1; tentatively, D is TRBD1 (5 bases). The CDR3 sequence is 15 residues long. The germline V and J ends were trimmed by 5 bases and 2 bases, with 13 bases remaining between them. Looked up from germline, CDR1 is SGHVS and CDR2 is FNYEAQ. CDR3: CASSLGTGTYNEQFF. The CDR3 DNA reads TGTGCCAGCAGCCTCGGCACAGGAACCTACAATGAGCAGTTCTTC. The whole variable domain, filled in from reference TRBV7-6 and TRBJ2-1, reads GAGVSQSPRYKVTKRGQDVALRCDPISGHVSLYWYRQALGQGPEFLTYFNYEAQQDKSGLPNDRFSAERPEGSISTLTIQRTEQRDSAMYRCASSLGTGTYNEQFFGPGTRLTVL.

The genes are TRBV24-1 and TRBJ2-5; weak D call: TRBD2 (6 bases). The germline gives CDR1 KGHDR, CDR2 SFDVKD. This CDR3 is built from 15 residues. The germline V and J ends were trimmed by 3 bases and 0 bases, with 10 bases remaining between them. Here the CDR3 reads CATSDPGLDQETQYF. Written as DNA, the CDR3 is TGTGCCACCAGTGATCCGGGACTGGACCAAGAGACCCAGTACTTC.